These 30 T cell receptor beta chains were all obtained from the same sample, sequenced in a study of T cells of healthy individuals. TCRdb independently ran MiXCR on the 5' RACE reads; one entry per CDR3 protein. The sample consists of approximately 100,000 distinct CDR3 sequences, 17% of them appearing once. The receptor source for this set is a human donor in good health.

The sample holds many counts of this clonotype. V gene TRBV19 combines with J gene TRBJ2-1; TRBD2 might be the D (5 bases). The CDR3 loop spans 15 amino acids. From germline, CDR1 is LNHDA and CDR2 SQIVND (reference sequence). V was trimmed by 3 bases and J by 10 bases, leaving 19 bases between them. The DNA for the CDR3 is TGTGCCAGTAGTATGATCGAGGGCTTAGTTTACGAGCAGTTCTTC. Translation gives CASSMIEGLVYEQFF. Variable domain in full (rest from reference TRBV19 and TRBJ2-1): DGGITQSPKYLFRKEGQNVTLSCEQNLNHDAMYWYRQDPGQGLRLIYYSQIVNDFQKGDIAEGYSVSREKKESFPLTVTSAQKNPTAFYLCASSMIEGLVYEQFFGPGTRLTVL.

This clonotype was detected only a few times. CDR3 amino acids: CASSLVPGGVGETQYF. The CDR3 region has the DNA TGTGCCAGCAGCTTAGTACCCGGGGGGGTCGGGGAGACCCAGTACTTC. This chain uses TRBV7-9 with TRBJ2-5, with 8 bases identical to TRBD2. The CDR3 is made up of 16 amino acids. Germline assignment: CDR1 SEHNR and CDR2 FQNEAQ (reference sequence). V lost 1 base and J lost 5; bases outside the gene matches: 9.

This clonotype was seen ten or more times. This chain uses TRBV2 with TRBJ1-1, with D hard to call. The CDR3 has 12 residues. The V end lost 8 bases, the J end lost 2 bases, and 9 bases lay between the germline ends. Germline V CDR1 and CDR2: SNHLY, FYNNEI. CDR3 sequence (DNA): TGTGCCAGCTTACAGATAAACACTGAAGCTTTCTTT. It encodes CASLQINTEAFF.

This clonotype was recorded a few times. The DNA of the CDR3 is TGTGCCAGCAGCCAGGACAGGGGCCCTTTCTATGGCTACACCTTC. Translating it yields CASSQDRGPFYGYTF. The J gene is TRBJ1-2, the V gene TRBV7-3; 9 positions agree with TRBD1. The CDR3 covers 15 residues. Germline-derived CDR1 and CDR2 are SGHTA and FQGTGA. Trimming at V came to 5 bases and at J to 4 bases, leaving 8 bases not matched to a gene.

The rearrangement links TRBV2 to TRBJ1-1, with D unclear. V was cut by 6 bases and J by 2 bases, with 10 bases left in between. The germline V gene has CDR1 SNHLY and CDR2 FYNNEI. This CDR3 has 13 residues. The CDR3 here is CASSKTTNTEAFF. The DNA for the CDR3 is TGTGCCAGCAGCAAGACAACAAACACTGAAGCTTTCTTT.

This clonotype appeared many times. V is TRBV29-1 and J is TRBJ2-7; D might be TRBD1 or TRBD2, each matching 5 bases. Trimming took off 6 bases at V and 3 bases at J, with 18 bases between the two ends. This CDR3 contains 14 residues. Germline V gene data show CDR1 as SQVTM and CDR2 as ANQGSEA. CDR3 nucleotide sequence: TGCAGCGTCCGACAGAGGGCTCGGGACTACGAGCAGTACTTC. Translating it yields CSVRQRARDYEQYF.

There are a few counts of this clonotype. The rearrangement uses TRBV10-3 and TRBJ2-7; D possibly matches TRBD1 or TRBD2 (5 bases each). Germline CDR1 is ENHRY and CDR2 is SYGVKD. The CDR3 has 16 residues. Trimming cost V 7 bases and J 5 bases, with 24 bases left between them. CDR3 region: CAIIHLRDPAKNEQYF. Here the CDR3 DNA reads TGTGCCATCATCCACCTTCGGGACCCCGCCAAGAACGAGCAGTACTTC.

The chain recombines TRBV27 with TRBJ2-3; tentative D call: TRBD2 (6 bases). Germline V gene lookup returns CDR1 MNHEY and CDR2 SMNVEV (reference sequence). Trimming took 4 bases from V and 1 from J, leaving 9 bases between them. This CDR3 is 14 amino acids long. The DNA for the CDR3 is TGTGCCAGCAGTTATACGGGGGGCACAGATACGCAGTATTTT. Its protein product is CASSYTGGTDTQYF.

V gene TRBV7-9 combines with J gene TRBJ2-7; TRBD2 might be the D (6 bases). The CDR3 extends over 12 amino acids. Deletions cut 9 bases from V and 2 bases from J, with 11 bases between. Looked up from germline, CDR1 is SEHNR and CDR2 is FQNEAQ (reference sequence). The DNA of the CDR3 is TGTGCCAGTTCGACTAGACCCTACGAGCAGTACTTC. This encodes CASSTRPYEQYF.

This clonotype was observed a few times. The rearrangement links TRBV27 to TRBJ2-5, with D perhaps matching TRBD1 or TRBD2 (5 bases each). The CDR3 is 14 residues long. The V end lost 1 base, the J end lost 11 bases, and 17 bases lay between the germline ends. The germline CDR1 and CDR2 sequences are MNHEY and SMNVEV (reference sequence). CDR3 loop: CASSLYGDEVEQYF. The CDR3 DNA follows: TGTGCCAGCAGTTTATACGGGGACGAGGTTGAACAGTACTTC.

CDR3 region: CASSLQAPSTYNEQFF. Written as DNA, the CDR3 is TGTGCCAGCAGCTTACAAGCCCCTTCCACCTACAATGAGCAGTTCTTC. The V call is TRBV7-3, the J call TRBJ2-1; D call uncertain. The CDR3 contains 16 residues. Trimming removed 2 bases from V and 2 bases from J, with 13 bases in between. CDR1 is SGHTA, CDR2 FQGTGA, per germline.

This clonotype was counted at least ten times. The rearrangement links TRBV11-2 to TRBJ2-1; D gene ambiguous. Trimming pared 3 bases from V and 0 bases from J, leaving 6 bases between. The germline V gene encodes CDR1 SGHAT and CDR2 FQNNGV. The CDR3 has 14 residues. The CDR3 nucleotides read TGTGCCAGCAGCTTGGGTAGCTCCTACAATGAGCAGTTCTTC. Its translation is CASSLGSSYNEQFF.

This rearrangement joins TRBV4-3 to TRBJ1-1; no clear D gene. The germline gives CDR1 LGHNA, CDR2 YSLEER. The CDR3 extends over 15 amino acids. V was clipped by 0 bases and J by 0 bases, with 8 bases between them. CDR3 DNA: TGCGCCAGCAGCCAAGAGACGTTTGTGAACACTGAAGCTTTCTTT. It yields the protein CASSQETFVNTEAFF.

This clonotype was observed a handful of times. J is TRBJ2-7 and V is TRBV7-2; possibly TRBD2 for D (6 bases). Germline V gene data show CDR1 as SGHTA and CDR2 as FQGNSA. The V end was cut by 0 bases, the J end by 1 base, with 13 bases between. CDR3 length: 16 amino acids. As DNA, the CDR3 is TGTGCCAGCAGCTTAGCCGGGCCCCGGGGGTCCTACGAGCAGTACTTC. Translation: CASSLAGPRGSYEQYF.

In its sample, this clonotype was seen a few times. This chain joins TRBV5-1 and TRBJ2-2; no reliable D call. The CDR3 is 14 amino acids. V lost 0 bases and J 6 bases, leaving 9 bases between the germline ends. Germline CDR1 is SGHRS and CDR2 is YFSETQ. The CDR3 DNA follows: TGCGCCAGCAGCTTGGTGGTAGATGCCGGGGAGCTGTTTTTT. It translates to CASSLVVDAGELFF.

This clonotype has just one count. The chain has TRBV13 and TRBJ1-6, with D tentatively TRBD1 (5 bases). V lost 3 bases, J lost 11 bases, and 11 bases lay in between. Germline V gene data show CDR1 as PRHDT and CDR2 as FYEKMQ (reference sequence). CDR3 size: 13 residues. Here the CDR3 reads CASSLLTGPPLHF. Here the CDR3 DNA reads TGTGCCAGCAGCTTGCTTACAGGTCCACCCCTCCACTTT.

This chain connects TRBV10-3 to TRBJ2-7, with D perhaps matching TRBD2 (5 bases). The germline V gene encodes CDR1 ENHRY and CDR2 SYGVKD. The V end was cut by 2 bases, the J end by 0 bases, with 11 bases between. This CDR3 has 15 amino acids. The CDR3 nucleotides read TGTGCCATCAGTGAGGAGGGAGACCCCTCCTACGAGCAGTACTTC. This gives the protein CAISEEGDPSYEQYF.

In this sample, this clonotype turned up a few times. The rearrangement joins TRBV28 to TRBJ2-5, with TRBD1 as a possible D gene (5 bases). Germline loops: CDR1 MDHEN, CDR2 SYDVKM. V gave up 3 bases and J gave up 2 bases, with 10 bases separating them. The CDR3 runs 14 residues. The chain's CDR3 is CASSLVGVQETQYF. In DNA form, the CDR3 reads TGTGCCAGCAGTTTGGTAGGGGTTCAAGAGACCCAGTACTTC.

Only a few counts were recorded for this clonotype. The rearrangement links TRBV28 to TRBJ1-4; tentatively, D is TRBD1 (5 bases). V was clipped by 7 bases and J by 8 bases, with 14 bases between them. Per the germline V gene, CDR1 is MDHEN and CDR2 is SYDVKM. CDR3 length: 13 residues. The CDR3 DNA reads as TGTGCCAGCACCCTTTTGGGGGGAGAAAAACTGTTTTTT. It translates to CASTLLGGEKLFF.

This clonotype was seen a few times. The chain combines TRBV5-1 with TRBJ1-6; maybe TRBD1 (6 bases). V lost 0 bases and J lost 6, with 13 bases in between. CDR3 length: 16 amino acids. Germline V gives CDR1 SGHRS, CDR2 YFSETQ. CDR3: CASSLDRVETNSPLHF. As DNA, the CDR3 is TGCGCCAGCAGCTTGGACAGGGTAGAGACTAATTCACCCCTCCACTTT. The full variable domain, completed using reference TRBV5-1 and TRBJ1-6, is KAGVTQTPRYLIKTRGQQVTLSCSPISGHRSVSWYQQTPGQGLQFLFEYFSETQRNKGNFPGRFSGRQFSNSRSEMNVSTLELGDSALYLCASSLDRVETNSPLHFGNGTRLTVT.

In DNA form, the CDR3 reads TGCAGTGCCGTACCCCCTAACTTCTCCTACGAGCAGTACTTC. Its protein product is CSAVPPNFSYEQYF. The rearrangement joins TRBV20-1 to TRBJ2-7; D is unresolved. The V gene's germline CDR1 is DFQATT and CDR2 SNEGSKA (reference sequence). The CDR3 covers 14 residues. V lost 6 bases, J lost 0 bases, and 15 bases lay in between.

As concerns this clonotype: A read error may explain this, as a much larger clone is one base away. This chain connects TRBV30 to TRBJ1-6, with D perhaps matching TRBD1 (6 bases). Germline loops: CDR1 GTSNPN, CDR2 SVGIG (reference sequence). This CDR3 contains 14 residues. CDR3 nucleotides: TGTGCCTGGAGCCTACAGGGTTACAATTTACCCCTCCACTTT. Residues: CAWSLQGYNLPLHF. Variable domain in full (rest from reference TRBV30 and TRBJ1-6): SQTIHQWPATLVQPVGSPLSLECTVEGTSNPNLYWYRQAAGRGLQLLFYSVGIGQISSEVPQNLSASRPQDRQFILSSKKLLLSDSGFYLCAWSLQGYNLPLHFGNGTRLTVT.

The chain combines TRBV5-1 with TRBJ1-5; perhaps TRBD1 as D (5 bases). With 4 bases removed from V and 4 bases from J, the gap between germline ends came to 9 bases. Germline CDR1 SGHRS, CDR2 YFSETQ. CDR3 length equals 13 residues. CDR3 DNA sequence: TGCGCCAGCAGCCTAGGACAAAATCAGCCCCAGCATTTT. This translates into CASSLGQNQPQHF.

This clonotype was seen ten or more times. V is TRBV27 and J is TRBJ2-1; 8 bases map to TRBD1. Germline V gene lookup returns CDR1 MNHEY and CDR2 SMNVEV (reference sequence). This CDR3 contains 15 residues. The V segment lost 6 bases and the J segment 4 bases; nucleotides outside the gene matches: 8. CDR3 bases: TGTGCCAGCAGCCAGCTGGGACAGGTGTACAATGAGCAGTTCTTC. Residues: CASSQLGQVYNEQFF.

This chain joins TRBV5-1 and TRBJ2-7; D possibly corresponds to TRBD2 (6 bases). This CDR3 region has 13 residues. CDR1 is SGHRS, CDR2 YFSETQ, per germline. With 4 bases removed from V and 7 bases from J, the gap between germline ends came to 15 bases. The CDR3: CASSPGTRREQYF. CDR3 nucleotide sequence: TGCGCCAGCAGCCCTGGGACTCGTAGGGAGCAGTACTTC.

This clonotype has more than one count but fewer than ten. The chain combines TRBV6-5 with TRBJ1-1; D is ambiguous. The germline CDR1 and CDR2 sequences are MNHEY and SVGAGI. V was trimmed by 7 bases and J by 4 bases, leaving 13 bases between them. The CDR3 covers 13 residues. The CDR3 DNA follows: TGTGCCAGCACCGTCGATGAAGGCACTGAAGCTTTCTTT. This gives the protein CASTVDEGTEAFF.

The sample holds a few counts of this clonotype. The J gene is TRBJ2-3, the V gene TRBV6-4, with TRBD2 matching 8 bases. Trimming took 4 bases from V and 5 from J; bases not matched to a gene: 5. Germline V CDR1 and CDR2: MRHNA, SNTAGT. This CDR3 region has 14 residues. The CDR3 coding sequence is TGTGCCAGCAGTGCGGGACTAGAGGGAGATACGCAGTATTTT. Encoded protein: CASSAGLEGDTQYF.

A remark on this clonotype: This may be a read error: a much more frequent sequence differs by one nucleotide. V gene TRBV9 combines with J gene TRBJ2-3; weak D call: TRBD1 (6 bases). V was clipped by 0 bases and J by 4 bases, with 18 bases between them. The CDR3 is 17 residues long. Germline values: CDR1 SGDLS, CDR2 YYNGEE. Written as DNA, the CDR3 is TGTGCCAGCAGCGTAGCTTCTGGGGGCGCCGGCTCAGATACGCAGTATTTT. The encoded protein is CASSVASGGAGSDTQYF. Based on the CDR3 plus reference TRBV9 and TRBJ2-3, the full variable domain is DSGVTQTPKHLITATGQRVTLRCSPRSGDLSVYWYQQSLDQGLQFLIQYYNGEERAKGNILERFSAQQFPDLHSELNLSSLELGDSALYFCASSVASGGAGSDTQYFGPGTRLTVL.

The sample holds a few counts of this clonotype. J is TRBJ2-3 and V is TRBV29-1; the D is unclear. CDR3 size: 13 residues. CDR1 is SQVTM and CDR2 is ANQGSEA in the germline V gene. V was cut by 4 bases and J by 2 bases, with 10 bases left in between. This CDR3 reads CSVAGRPTDTQYF. As DNA, the CDR3 is TGCAGCGTTGCAGGACGGCCCACAGATACGCAGTATTTT.

At least ten counts were recorded for this clonotype. The chain couples TRBV28 to TRBJ1-4; weak D call: TRBD1 (5 bases). Germline V CDR1 and CDR2: MDHEN, SYDVKM. The CDR3 covers 14 residues. V lost 2 bases and J lost 7, with 11 bases in between. CDR3 in amino acids: CASSLPGIGEKLFF. DNA for the CDR3: TGTGCCAGCAGTTTACCAGGGATAGGTGAAAAACTGTTTTTT. The variable domain in full, completed from reference TRBV28 and TRBJ1-4, reads DVKVTQSSRYLVKRTGEKVFLECVQDMDHENMFWYRQDPGLGLRLIYFSYDVKMKEKGDIPEGYSVSREKKERFSLILESASTNQTSMYLCASSLPGIGEKLFFGSGTQLSVL.